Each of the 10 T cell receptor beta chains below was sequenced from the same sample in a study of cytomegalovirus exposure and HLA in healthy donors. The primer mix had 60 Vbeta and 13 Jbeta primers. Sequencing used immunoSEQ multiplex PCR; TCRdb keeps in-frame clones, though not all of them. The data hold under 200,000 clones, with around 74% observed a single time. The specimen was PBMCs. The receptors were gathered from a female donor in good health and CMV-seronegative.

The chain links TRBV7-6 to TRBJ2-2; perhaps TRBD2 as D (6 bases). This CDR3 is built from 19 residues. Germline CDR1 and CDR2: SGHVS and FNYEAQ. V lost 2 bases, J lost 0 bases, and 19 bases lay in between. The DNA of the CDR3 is TGTGCCAGCAGCTTATATGGGCCTAAGCGGGTCGCGAACACCGGGGAGCTGTTTTTT. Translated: CASSLYGPKRVANTGELFF.

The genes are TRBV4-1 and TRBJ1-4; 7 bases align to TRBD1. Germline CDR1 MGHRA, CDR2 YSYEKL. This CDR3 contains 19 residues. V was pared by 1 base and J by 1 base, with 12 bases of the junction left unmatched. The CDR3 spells CASSQVPATGRKTNEKLFF. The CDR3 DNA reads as TGCGCCAGCAGCCAAGTTCCCGCGACAGGGCGGAAAACTAATGAAAAACTGTTTTTT.

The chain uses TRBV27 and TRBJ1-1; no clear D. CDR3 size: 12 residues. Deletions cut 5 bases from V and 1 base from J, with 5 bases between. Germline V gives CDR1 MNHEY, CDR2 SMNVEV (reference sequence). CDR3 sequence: CASSPGNTEAFF. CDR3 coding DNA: TGTGCCAGCAGTCCGGGGAACACTGAAGCTTTCTTT.

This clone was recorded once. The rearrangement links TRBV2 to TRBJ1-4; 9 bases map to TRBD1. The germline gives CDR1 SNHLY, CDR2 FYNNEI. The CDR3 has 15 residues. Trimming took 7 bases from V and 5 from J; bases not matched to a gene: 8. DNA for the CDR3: TGTGCCAGCACCCCGGGACAGGGAAGCAATGAAAAACTGTTTTTT. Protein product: CASTPGQGSNEKLFF.

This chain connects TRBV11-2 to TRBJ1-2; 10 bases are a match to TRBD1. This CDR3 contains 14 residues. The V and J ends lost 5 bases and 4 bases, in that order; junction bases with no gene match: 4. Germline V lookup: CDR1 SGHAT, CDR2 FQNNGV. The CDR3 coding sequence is TGTGCCAGCAGCCCGGGACAGGGGACCTATGGCTACACCTTC. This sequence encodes CASSPGQGTYGYTF.

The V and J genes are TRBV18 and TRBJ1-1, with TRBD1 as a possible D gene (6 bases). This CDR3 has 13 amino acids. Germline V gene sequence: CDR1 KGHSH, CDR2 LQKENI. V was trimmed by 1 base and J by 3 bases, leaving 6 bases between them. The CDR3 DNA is TGTGCCAGCTCACCACAGGGGGACACTGAAGCTTTCTTT. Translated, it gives CASSPQGDTEAFF. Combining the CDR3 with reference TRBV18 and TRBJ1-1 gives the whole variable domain NAGVMQNPRHLVRRRGQEARLRCSPMKGHSHVYWYRQLPEEGLKFMVYLQKENIIDESGMPKERFSAEFPKEGPSILRIQQVVRGDSAAYFCASSPQGDTEAFFGQGTRLTVV.

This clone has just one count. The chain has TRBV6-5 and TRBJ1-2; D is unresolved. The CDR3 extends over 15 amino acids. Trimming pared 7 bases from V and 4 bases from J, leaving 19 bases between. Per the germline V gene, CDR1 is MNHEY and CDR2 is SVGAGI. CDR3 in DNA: TGTGCCAGCACCACGTGGAGGGCAGGAGGCTATGGCTACACCTTC. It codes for CASTTWRAGGYGYTF.

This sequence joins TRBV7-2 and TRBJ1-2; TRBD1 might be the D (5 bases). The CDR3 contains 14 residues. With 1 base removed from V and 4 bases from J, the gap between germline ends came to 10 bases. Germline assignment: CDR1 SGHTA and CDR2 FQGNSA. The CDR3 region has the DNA TGTGCCAGCAGCTTAGATAGGGGCGCCTATGGCTACACCTTC. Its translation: CASSLDRGAYGYTF.

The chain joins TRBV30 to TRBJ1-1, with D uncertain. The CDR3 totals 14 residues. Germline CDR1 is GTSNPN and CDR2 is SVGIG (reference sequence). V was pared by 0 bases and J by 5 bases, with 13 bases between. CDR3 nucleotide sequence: TGTGCCTGGAGTGTAGCCGGGAGGGAAACTGAAGCTTTCTTT. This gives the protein CAWSVAGRETEAFF.

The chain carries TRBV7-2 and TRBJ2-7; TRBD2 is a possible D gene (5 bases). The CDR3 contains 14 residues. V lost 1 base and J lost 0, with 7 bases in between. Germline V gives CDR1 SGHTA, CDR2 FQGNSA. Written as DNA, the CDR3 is TGTGCCAGCAGCTTAGACAGCGGCTCCTACGAGCAGTACTTC. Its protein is CASSLDSGSYEQYF.